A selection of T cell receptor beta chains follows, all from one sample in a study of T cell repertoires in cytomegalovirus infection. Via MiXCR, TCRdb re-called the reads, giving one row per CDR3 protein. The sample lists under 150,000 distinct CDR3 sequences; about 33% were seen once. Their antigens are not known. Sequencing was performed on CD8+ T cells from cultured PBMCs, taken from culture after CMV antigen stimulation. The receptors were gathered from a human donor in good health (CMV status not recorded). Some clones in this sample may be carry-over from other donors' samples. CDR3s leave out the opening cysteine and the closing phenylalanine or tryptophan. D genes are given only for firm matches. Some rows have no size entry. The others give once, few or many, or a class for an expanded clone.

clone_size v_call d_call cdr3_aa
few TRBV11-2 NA ASSLGRVVQETQY
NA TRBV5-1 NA ASSLGGTRPEAF
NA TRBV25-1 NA ASRHTGMGTEAF
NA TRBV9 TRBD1 ASSPKTGGFDEQY
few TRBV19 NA ASENEELEYGYT
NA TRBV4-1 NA ASSQEAPGQGNQPQH
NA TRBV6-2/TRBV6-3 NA ASSYGAYQETQY
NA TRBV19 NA ASSRGGYTGELF
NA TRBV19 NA ASSIAPGSYNEQF
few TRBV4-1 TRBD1 ASSFRDRGHGSNQPQH
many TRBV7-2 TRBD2 ASSLLAGLQETQY
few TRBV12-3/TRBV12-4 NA ASSPLNRDGSNQPQH
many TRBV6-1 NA ASSLRTGRASGRTYEQY
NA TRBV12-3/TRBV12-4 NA ASSFWDNQETQY
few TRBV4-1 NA ASSQELSLNQPQH
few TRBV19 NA ASSIGAGDYGYT
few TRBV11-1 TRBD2 ASSFTSGGNEQF
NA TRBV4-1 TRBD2 ASSQLAGENSYNEQF
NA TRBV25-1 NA ASSELLPAPSSGNTIY
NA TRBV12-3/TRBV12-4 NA ASSLAGAVRETQY
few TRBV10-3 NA ATSQPTLNYEQY
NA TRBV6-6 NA ASSVPGGAIDGNYGYT
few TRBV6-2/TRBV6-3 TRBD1 ASSYSLTGGEQY
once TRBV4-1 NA ASSPINNGGSQGYGYT
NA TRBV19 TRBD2 ASSTPGLAAYNEQF
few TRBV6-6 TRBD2 ASSKRLATSTDTQY
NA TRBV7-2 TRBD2 ASSRFGAGGSLTGELF
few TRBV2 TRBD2 ASSEVGLRNEQF
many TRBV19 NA ASSISGAYEQY
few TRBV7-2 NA ASSEGRSSYNEQF
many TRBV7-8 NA ASSLDLGYTDTQY
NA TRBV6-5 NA ASSYSLTTDTQY
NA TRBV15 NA ATSNAKNTEAF
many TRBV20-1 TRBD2 SARGGGGGDHEQY
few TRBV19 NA ASSIRDSSTDTQY
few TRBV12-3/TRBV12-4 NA ASSLAGRVGEQF
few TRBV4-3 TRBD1 ASSRGTGGPKNIQY
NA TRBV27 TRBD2 ASSPIAGVSYEQY
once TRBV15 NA ATSREQGWEQY
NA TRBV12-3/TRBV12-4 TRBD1 ASSPGTGRTGGPNEKLF
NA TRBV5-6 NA ASSPGDWGAKGAF
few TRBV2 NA ASRGQGPSKEQPQH
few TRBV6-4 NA ASSVDAGMNYGYT
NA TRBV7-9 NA ASSSHRTGSSNYGYT
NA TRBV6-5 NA ASTPSRVWDNEQF
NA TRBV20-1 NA SASRRHPATPFLNNEQF
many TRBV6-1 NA ASRPQSPHNEQF